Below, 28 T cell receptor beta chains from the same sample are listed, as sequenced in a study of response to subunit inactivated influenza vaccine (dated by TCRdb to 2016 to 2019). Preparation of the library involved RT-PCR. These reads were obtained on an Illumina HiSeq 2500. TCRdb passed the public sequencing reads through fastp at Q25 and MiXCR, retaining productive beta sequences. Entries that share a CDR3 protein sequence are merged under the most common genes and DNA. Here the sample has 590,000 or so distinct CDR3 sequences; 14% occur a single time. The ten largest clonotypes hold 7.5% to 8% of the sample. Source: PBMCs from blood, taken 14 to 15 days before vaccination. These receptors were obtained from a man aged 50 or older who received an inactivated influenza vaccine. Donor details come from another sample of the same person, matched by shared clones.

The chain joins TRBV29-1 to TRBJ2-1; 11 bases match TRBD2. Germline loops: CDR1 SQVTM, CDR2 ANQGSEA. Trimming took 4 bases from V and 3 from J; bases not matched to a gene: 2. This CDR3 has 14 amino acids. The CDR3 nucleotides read TGCAGCGTTGGGGGGACTAGCGGCTACAATGAGCAGTTCTTC. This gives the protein CSVGGTSGYNEQFF.

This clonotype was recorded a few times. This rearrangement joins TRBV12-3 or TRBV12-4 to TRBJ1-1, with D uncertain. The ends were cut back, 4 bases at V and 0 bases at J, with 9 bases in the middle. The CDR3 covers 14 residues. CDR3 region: CASSYLALNTEAFF. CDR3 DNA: TGTGCCAGCAGTTATCTGGCGCTGAACACTGAAGCTTTCTTT.

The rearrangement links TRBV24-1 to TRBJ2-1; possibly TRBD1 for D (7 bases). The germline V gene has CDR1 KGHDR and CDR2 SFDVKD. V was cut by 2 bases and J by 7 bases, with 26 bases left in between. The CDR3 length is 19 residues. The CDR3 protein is CATSDSSLVWQGGRNEQFF. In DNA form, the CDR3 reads TGTGCCACCAGTGATTCATCCCTCGTTTGGCAGGGGGGTAGAAATGAGCAGTTCTTC.

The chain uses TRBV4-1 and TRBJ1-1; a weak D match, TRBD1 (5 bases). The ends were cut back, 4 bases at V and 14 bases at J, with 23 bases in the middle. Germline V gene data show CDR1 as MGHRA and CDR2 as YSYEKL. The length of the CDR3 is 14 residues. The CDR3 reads CASSRELGGVGGFF. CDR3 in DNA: TGCGCCAGCAGCCGAGAACTAGGAGGTGTCGGGGGGTTCTTT.

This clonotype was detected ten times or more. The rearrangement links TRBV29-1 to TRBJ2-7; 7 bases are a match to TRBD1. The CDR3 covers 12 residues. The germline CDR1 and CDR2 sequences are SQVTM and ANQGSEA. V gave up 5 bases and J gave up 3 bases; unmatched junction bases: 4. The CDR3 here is CSVSDRDYEQYF. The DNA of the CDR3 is TGCAGCGTTTCCGACAGGGACTACGAGCAGTACTTC.

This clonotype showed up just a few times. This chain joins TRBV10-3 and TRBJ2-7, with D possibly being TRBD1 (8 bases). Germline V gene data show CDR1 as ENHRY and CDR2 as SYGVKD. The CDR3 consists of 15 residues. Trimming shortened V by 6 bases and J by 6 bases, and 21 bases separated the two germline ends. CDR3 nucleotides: TGTGCCATCAGAATGACAGGGGAGGGAATCGGCGAGCAGTACTTC. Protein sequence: CAIRMTGEGIGEQYF.

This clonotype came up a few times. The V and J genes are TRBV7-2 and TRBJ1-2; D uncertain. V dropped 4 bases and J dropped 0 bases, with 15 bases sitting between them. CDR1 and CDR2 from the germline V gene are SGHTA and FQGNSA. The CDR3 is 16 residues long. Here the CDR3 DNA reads TGTGCCAGCAGCTCCCAAGCTGGACCCACTAACTATGGCTACACCTTC. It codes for CASSSQAGPTNYGYTF.

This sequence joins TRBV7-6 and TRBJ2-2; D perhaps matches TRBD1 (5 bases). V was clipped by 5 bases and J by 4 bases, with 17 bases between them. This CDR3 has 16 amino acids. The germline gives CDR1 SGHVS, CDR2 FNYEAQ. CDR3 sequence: CASSVTQGLGTGELFF. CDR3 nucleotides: TGTGCCAGCAGCGTAACCCAGGGTCTTGGCACCGGGGAGCTGTTTTTT.

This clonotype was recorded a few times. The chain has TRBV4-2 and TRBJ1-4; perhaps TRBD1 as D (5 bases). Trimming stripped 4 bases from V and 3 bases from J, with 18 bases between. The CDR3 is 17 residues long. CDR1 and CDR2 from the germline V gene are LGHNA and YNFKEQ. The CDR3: CASSLDKGIGANEKLFF. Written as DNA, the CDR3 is TGTGCCAGCAGCCTCGACAAAGGGATAGGGGCTAATGAAAAACTGTTTTTT.

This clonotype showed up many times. This CDR3 is CATSDRQGGTDTQYF. CDR3 nucleotides: TGTGCCACCAGTGACCGACAGGGGGGCACAGATACGCAGTATTTT. The J gene is TRBJ2-3, the V gene TRBV24-1; 9 nucleotides line up with TRBD1. The CDR3 length is 15 residues. V trimming: 4 bases; J trimming: 1 base; junction bases outside the gene matches: 2. Germline assignment: CDR1 KGHDR and CDR2 SFDVKD.

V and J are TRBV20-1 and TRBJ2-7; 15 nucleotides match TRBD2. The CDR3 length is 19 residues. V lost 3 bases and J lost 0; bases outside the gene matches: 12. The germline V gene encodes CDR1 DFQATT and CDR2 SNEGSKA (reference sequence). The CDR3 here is CSARGSAGTSGGSSYEQYF. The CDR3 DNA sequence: TGCAGTGCTAGGGGCTCCGCCGGGACTAGCGGGGGGAGCTCCTACGAGCAGTACTTC.

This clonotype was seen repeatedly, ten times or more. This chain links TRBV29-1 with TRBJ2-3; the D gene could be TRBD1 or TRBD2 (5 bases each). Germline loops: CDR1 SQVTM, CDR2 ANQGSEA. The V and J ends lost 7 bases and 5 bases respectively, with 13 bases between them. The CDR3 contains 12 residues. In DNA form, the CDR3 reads TGCAGCGCTGGGGGTTTCAAAGATACGCAGTATTTT. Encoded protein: CSAGGFKDTQYF.

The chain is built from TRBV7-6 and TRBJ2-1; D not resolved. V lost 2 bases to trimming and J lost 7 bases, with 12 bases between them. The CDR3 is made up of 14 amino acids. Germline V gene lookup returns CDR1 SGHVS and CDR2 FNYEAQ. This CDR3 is CASSLSIEANEQFF. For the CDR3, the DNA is TGTGCCAGCAGCTTATCGATAGAGGCTAATGAGCAGTTCTTC.

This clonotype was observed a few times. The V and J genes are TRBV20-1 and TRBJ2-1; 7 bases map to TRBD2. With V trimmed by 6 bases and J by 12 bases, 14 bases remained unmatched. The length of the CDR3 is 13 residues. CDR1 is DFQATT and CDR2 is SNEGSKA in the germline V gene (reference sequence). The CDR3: CSAEHYGTGGQFF. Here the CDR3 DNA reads TGCAGTGCGGAACACTATGGGACGGGGGGGCAGTTCTTC.

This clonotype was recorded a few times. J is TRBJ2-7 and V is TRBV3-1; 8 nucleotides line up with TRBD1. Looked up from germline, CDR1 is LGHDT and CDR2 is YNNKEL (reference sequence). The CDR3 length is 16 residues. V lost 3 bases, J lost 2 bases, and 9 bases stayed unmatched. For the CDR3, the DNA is TGTGCCAGCAGCCAGGGACAGGCGGCGCTAACCTACGAGCAGTACTTC. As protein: CASSQGQAALTYEQYF.

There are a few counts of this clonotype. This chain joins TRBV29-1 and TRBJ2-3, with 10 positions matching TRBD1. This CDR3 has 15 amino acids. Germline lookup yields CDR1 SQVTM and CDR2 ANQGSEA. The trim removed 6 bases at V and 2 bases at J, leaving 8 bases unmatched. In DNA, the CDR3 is TGCAGCGTCCGCGACAGGGGGCTTTTCACAGATACGCAGTATTTT. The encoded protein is CSVRDRGLFTDTQYF.

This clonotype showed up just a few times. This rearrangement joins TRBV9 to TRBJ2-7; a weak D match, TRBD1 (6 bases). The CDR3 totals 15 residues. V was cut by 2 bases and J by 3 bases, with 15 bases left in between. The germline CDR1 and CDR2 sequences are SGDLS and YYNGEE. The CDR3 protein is CASSVGVTGGYEQYF. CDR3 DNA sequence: TGTGCCAGCAGCGTGGGGGTGACAGGAGGCTACGAGCAGTACTTC.

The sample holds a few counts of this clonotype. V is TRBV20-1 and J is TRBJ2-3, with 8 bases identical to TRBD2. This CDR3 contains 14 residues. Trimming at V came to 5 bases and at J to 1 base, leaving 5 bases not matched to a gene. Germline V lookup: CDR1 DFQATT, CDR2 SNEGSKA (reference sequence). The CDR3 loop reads CSAAGGAGTDTQYF. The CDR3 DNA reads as TGCAGTGCTGCGGGGGGCGCGGGCACAGATACGCAGTATTTT.

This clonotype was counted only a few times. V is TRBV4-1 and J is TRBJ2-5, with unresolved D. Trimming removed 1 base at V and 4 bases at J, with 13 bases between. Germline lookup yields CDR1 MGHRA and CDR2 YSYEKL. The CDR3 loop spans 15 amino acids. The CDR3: CASSQVSRSGETQYF. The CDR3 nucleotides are TGCGCCAGCAGCCAAGTATCTAGAAGTGGAGAGACCCAGTACTTC.

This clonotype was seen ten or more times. CDR3 in DNA: TGCAGTGCTGACGTTCCAGGGGCAACTAATGAAAAACTGTTTTTT. It yields the protein CSADVPGATNEKLFF. This chain links TRBV20-1 with TRBJ1-4; TRBD1 might be the D (6 bases). The CDR3 is 15 amino acids. Germline V gives CDR1 DFQATT, CDR2 SNEGSKA (reference sequence). V lost 5 bases to trimming and J lost 0 bases, with 13 bases between them.

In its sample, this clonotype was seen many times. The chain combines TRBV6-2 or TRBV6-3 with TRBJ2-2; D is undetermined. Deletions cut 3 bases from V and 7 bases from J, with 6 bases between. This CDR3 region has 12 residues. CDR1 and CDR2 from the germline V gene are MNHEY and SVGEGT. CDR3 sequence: CASSYFDGELFF. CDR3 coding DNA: TGTGCCAGCAGTTATTTCGACGGGGAGCTGTTTTTT.

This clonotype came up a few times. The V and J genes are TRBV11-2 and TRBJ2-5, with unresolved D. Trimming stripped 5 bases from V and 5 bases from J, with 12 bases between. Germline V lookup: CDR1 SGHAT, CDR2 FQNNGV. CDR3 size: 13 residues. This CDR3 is CASSRLNGETQYF. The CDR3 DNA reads TGTGCCAGCAGCCGCTTAAACGGGGAGACCCAGTACTTC.

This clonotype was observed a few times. The CDR3 nucleotides are TGTGCCAGCAGTGTCAGGGGGTCAGGGAACACTGAAGCTTTCTTT. Translation gives CASSVRGSGNTEAFF. The chain joins TRBV2 to TRBJ1-1, with 7 bases lining up with TRBD1. Germline trimming cut 4 bases from V and 1 base from J; bases unmatched to any gene: 6. From germline, CDR1 is SNHLY and CDR2 FYNNEI. The CDR3 is 15 residues long. Based on the CDR3 plus reference TRBV2 and TRBJ1-1, the full variable domain is EPEVTQTPSHQVTQMGQEVILRCVPISNHLYFYWYRQILGQKVEFLVSFYNNEISEKSEIFDDQFSVERPDGSNFTLKIRSTKLEDSAMYFCASSVRGSGNTEAFFGQGTRLTVV.

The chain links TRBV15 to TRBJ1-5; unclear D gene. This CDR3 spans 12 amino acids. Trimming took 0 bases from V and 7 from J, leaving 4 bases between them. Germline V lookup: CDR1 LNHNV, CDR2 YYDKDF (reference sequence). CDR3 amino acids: CATSRDFQPQHF. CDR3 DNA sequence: TGTGCCACCAGCAGAGATTTCCAGCCCCAGCATTTT.

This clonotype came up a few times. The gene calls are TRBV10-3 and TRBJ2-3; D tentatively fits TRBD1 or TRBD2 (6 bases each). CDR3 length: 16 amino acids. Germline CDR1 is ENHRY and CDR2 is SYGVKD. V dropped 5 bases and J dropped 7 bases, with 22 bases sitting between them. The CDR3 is CAISPTGGSRWNTQYF. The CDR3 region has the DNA TGTGCCATCAGTCCAACCGGGGGCTCACGTTGGAATACGCAGTATTTT.

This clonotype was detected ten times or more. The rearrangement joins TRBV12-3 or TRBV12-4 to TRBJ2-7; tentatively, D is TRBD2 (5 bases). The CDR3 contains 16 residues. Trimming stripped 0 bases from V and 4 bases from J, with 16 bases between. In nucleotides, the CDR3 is TGTGCCAGCAGTTTAGCGAATCGGGCCCCGGGGTACGAGCAGTACTTC. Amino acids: CASSLANRAPGYEQYF.

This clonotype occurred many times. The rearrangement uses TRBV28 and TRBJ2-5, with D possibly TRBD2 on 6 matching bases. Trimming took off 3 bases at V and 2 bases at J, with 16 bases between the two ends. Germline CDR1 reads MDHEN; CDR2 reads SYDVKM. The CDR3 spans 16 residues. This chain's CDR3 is CASSFPLGSGQETQYF. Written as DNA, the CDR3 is TGTGCCAGCAGTTTCCCCCTTGGTAGCGGACAAGAGACCCAGTACTTC.

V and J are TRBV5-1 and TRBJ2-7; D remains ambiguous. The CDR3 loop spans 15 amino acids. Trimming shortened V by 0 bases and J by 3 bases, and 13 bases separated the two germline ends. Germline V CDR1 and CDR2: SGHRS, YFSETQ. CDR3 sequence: CASSLGTLGGYEQYF. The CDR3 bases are TGCGCCAGCAGCTTGGGAACGCTCGGTGGCTACGAGCAGTACTTC.